Each of the 4 T cell receptor beta chains below was sequenced from the same sample in a study of blood T cell repertoires in COVID-19 (TCRdb year 2020). The receptor library was made with the immunoSEQ multiplex PCR assay. The table comes from immuneACCESS by way of TCRdb, which keeps in-frame sequences with V and J called. Part of the clones is missing from these tables; in studies checked, under half for an unresolved V gene and the rest for unknown reasons. For this sample there are about 270,000 clones; roughly 85% appear just once. Clones ranked in the top ten supply approximately 9.6% of the sample. The source material was PBMCs or T cells enriched from blood (not recorded which). The receptors were sampled from a woman aged 45-65 years with acute COVID-19.

The chain couples TRBV20-1 to TRBJ1-2; D ambiguous. CDR1 DFQATT and CDR2 SNEGSKA come from the germline V gene (reference sequence). The CDR3 runs to 14 residues. Trimming left V 3 bases short and J 6 bases short, with 17 bases between. The CDR3 DNA reads as TGCAGTGCTAGTGGACTCGGACTATCGGATGGCTACACCTTC. Encoded protein: CSASGLGLSDGYTF.

J is TRBJ1-1 and V is TRBV19; TRBD1 might be the D (5 bases). Between the trimmed V and J ends, which lost 5 bases and 1 base, there was a span of 14 bases. Germline lookup yields CDR1 LNHDA and CDR2 SQIVND (reference sequence). The CDR3 is 15 residues long. CDR3 bases: TGTGCCAGTAGTGGGAGGGCCGGGGGGAACACTGAAGCTTTCTTT. It codes for CASSGRAGGNTEAFF.

The chain recombines TRBV11-3 with TRBJ1-1; D gene uncertain. Trimming left V 0 bases short and J 5 bases short, with 7 bases between. This CDR3 has 13 amino acids. Per the germline V gene, CDR1 is SGHNT and CDR2 is YENEEA. CDR3 in amino acids: CASSLEEMTEAFF. CDR3 nucleotides: TGTGCCAGCAGCTTAGAGGAGATGACTGAAGCTTTCTTT. Full variable domain (remainder filled in from reference TRBV11-3 and TRBJ1-1): EAGVVQSPRYKIIEKKQPVAFWCNPISGHNTLYWYLQNLGQGPELLIRYENEEAVDDSQLPKDRFSAERLKGVDSTLKIQPAELGDSAVYLCASSLEEMTEAFFGQGTRLTVV.

This chain links TRBV6-6 with TRBJ1-1; the D is unclear. The CDR3 consists of 14 residues. The ends were cut back, 5 bases at V and 3 bases at J, with 13 bases in the middle. The V gene's germline CDR1 is MNHNY and CDR2 SVGAGI (reference sequence). DNA for the CDR3: TGTGCCAGCAGTCTCGAGGGATATGACACTGAAGCTTTCTTT. It yields the protein CASSLEGYDTEAFF.